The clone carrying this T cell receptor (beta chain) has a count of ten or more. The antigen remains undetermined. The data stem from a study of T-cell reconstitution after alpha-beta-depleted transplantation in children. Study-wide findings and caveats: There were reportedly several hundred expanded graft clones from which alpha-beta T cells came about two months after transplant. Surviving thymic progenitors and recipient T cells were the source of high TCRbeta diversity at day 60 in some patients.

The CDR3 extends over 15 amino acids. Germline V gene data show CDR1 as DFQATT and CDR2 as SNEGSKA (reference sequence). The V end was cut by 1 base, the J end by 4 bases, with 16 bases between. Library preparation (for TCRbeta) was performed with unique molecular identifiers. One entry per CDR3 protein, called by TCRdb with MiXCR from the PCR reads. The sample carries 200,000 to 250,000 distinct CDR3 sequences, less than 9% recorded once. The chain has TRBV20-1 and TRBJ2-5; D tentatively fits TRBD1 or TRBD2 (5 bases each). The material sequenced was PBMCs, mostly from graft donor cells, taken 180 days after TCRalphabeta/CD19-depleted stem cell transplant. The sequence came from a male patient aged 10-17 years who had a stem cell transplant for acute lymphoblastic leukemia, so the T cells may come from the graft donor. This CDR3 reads CSARGSGPLTETQYF. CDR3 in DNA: TGCAGTGCTAGAGGTTCGGGACCTCTAACAGAGACCCAGTACTTC.